Sequencing of this T cell receptor beta chain was carried out in a study of identical twins' blood T cells. The CDR3 loop spans 16 amino acids. Trimming at V came to 5 bases and at J to 4 bases, leaving 12 bases not matched to a gene. CDR1 is SEHNR, CDR2 FQNEAQ, per germline (reference sequence). The three twin pairs were reared together, likely meeting the same infections. This clonotype was observed a handful of times. Each CDR3 protein is one row after TCRdb ran MiXCR on the 5' RACE reads. The table shows about 370,000 distinct CDR3 sequences, with 28% occurring only once. The sequence came from a woman aged 18 to 50 in good health. The chain uses TRBV7-9 and TRBJ1-1, with 8 nucleotides matching TRBD1. Sample: PBMCs. CDR3 DNA: TGTGCCAGCAGCCCTTCTCTGTGGACAGGGATCACTGAAGCTTTCTTT. Protein product: CASSPSLWTGITEAFF.